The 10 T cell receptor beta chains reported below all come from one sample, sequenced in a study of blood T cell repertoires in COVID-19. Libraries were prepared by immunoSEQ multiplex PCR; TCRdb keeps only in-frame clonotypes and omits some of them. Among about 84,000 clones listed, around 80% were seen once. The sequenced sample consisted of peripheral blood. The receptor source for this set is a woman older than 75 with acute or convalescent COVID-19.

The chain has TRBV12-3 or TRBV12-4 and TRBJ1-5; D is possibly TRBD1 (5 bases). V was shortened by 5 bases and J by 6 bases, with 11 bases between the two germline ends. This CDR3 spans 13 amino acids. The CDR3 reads CASSPQRGQPQHF. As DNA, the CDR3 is TGTGCCAGCAGTCCCCAAAGGGGTCAGCCCCAGCATTTT.

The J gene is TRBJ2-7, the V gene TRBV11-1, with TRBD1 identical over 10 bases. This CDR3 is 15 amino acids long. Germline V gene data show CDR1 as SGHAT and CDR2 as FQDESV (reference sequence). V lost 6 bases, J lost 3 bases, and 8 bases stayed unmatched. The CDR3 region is CASSLTGTGVYEQYF. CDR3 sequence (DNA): TGTGCCAGCAGTTTAACCGGGACAGGGGTCTACGAGCAGTACTTC. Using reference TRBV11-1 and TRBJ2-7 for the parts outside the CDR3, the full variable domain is EAEVAQSPRYKITEKSQAVAFWCDPISGHATLYWYRQILGQGPELLVQFQDESVVDDSQLPKDRFSAERLKGVDSTLKIQPAELGDSAMYLCASSLTGTGVYEQYFGPGTRLTVT.

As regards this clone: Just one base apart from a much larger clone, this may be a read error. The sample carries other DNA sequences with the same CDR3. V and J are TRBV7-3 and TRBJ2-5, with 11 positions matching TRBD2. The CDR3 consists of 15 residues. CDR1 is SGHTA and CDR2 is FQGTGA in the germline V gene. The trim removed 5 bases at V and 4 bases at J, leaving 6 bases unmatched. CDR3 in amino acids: CASSQLAGVGETQYF. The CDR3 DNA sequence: TGTGCCAGCAGCCAACTAGCGGGAGTTGGAGAGACCCAGTACTTC.

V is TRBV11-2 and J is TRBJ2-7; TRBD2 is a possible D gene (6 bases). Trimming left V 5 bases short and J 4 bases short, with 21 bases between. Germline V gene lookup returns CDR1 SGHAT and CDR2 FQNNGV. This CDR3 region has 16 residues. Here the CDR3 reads CASSTQAGWYVYEQYF. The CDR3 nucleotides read TGTGCCAGCAGCACCCAGGCGGGGTGGTATGTTTACGAGCAGTACTTC. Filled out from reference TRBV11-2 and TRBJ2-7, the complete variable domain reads EAGVAQSPRYKIIEKRQSVAFWCNPISGHATLYWYQQILGQGPKLLIQFQNNGVVDDSQLPKDRFSAERLKGVDSTLKIQPAKLEDSAVYLCASSTQAGWYVYEQYFGPGTRLTVT.

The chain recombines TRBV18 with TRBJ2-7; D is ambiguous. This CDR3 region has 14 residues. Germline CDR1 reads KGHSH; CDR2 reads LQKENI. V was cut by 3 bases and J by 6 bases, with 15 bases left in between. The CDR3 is CASSPLGTPSEQYF. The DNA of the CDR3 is TGTGCCAGCTCACCGTTGGGCACTCCCTCCGAGCAGTACTTC.

CDR3 nucleotides: TGTGCCACCAGCAGTGGACTAGCGGGTATCACAGATACGCAGTATTTT. It codes for CATSSGLAGITDTQYF. The rearrangement uses TRBV15 and TRBJ2-3; TRBD2 matches 11 bases. Germline V gene sequence: CDR1 LNHNV, CDR2 YYDKDF (reference sequence). V lost 3 bases and J lost 2; bases outside the gene matches: 4. The CDR3 is 16 residues long.

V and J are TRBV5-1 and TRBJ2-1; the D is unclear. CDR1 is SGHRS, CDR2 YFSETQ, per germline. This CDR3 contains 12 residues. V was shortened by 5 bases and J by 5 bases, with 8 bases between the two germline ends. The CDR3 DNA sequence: TGCGCCAGCAGTGGCAAAAACAATGAGCAGTTCTTC. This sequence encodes CASSGKNNEQFF.

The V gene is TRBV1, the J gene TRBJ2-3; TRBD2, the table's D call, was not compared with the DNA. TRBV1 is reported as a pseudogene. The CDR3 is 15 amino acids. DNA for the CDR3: TGCACCAGCAGCCGCGGCCCTGGTGGCACAGATACGCAGTATTTT. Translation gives CTSSRGPGGTDTQYF.

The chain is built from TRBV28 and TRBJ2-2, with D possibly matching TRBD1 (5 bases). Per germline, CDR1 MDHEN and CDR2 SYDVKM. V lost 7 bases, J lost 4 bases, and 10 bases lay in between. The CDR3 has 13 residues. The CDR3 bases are TGTGCCAGCACGTCAGGGCCCACCGGGGAGCTGTTTTTT. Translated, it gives CASTSGPTGELFF.

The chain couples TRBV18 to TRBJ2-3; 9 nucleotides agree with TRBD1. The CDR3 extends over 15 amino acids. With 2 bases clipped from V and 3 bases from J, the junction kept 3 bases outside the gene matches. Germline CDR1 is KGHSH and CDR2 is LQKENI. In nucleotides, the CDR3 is TGTGCCAGCTCACCAACACAGGGGGCAACAGATACGCAGTATTTT. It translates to CASSPTQGATDTQYF.